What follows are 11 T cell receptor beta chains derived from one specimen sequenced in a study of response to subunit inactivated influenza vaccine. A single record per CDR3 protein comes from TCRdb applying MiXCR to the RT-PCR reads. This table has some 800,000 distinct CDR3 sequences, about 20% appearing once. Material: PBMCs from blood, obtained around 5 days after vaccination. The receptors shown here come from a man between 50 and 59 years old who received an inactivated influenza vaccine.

The CDR3 DNA sequence: TGTGCCAGCAGCCAAGGCATTAGGCAAGAGACCCAGTACTTC. Translation: CASSQGIRQETQYF. The chain combines TRBV4-2 with TRBJ2-5; D gene unclear. V dropped 1 base and J dropped 2 bases, with 8 bases sitting between them. The CDR3 runs to 14 residues. Germline V CDR1 and CDR2: LGHNA, YNFKEQ.

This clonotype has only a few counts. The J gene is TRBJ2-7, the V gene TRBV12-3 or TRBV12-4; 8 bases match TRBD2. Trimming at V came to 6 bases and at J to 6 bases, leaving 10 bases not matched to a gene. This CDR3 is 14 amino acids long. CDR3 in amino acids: CASRTASGFSEQYF. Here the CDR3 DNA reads TGTGCCAGCAGAACTGCTAGCGGGTTTTCCGAGCAGTACTTC.

CDR3 bases: TGTGCCAGCACAATAGGGGGCGTGAACACTGAAGCTTTCTTT. The encoded protein is CASTIGGVNTEAFF. The rearrangement uses TRBV14 and TRBJ1-1, with TRBD1 matching over 7 bases. Germline CDR1 SGHDN, CDR2 FVKESK. This CDR3 comprises 14 residues. V lost 7 bases, J lost 0 bases, and 5 bases stayed unmatched.

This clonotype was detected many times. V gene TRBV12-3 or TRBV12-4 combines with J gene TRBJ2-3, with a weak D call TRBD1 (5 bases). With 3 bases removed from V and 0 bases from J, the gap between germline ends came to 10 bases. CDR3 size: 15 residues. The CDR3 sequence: CASSFGQGSTDTQYF. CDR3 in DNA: TGTGCCAGCAGTTTCGGGCAGGGTAGCACAGATACGCAGTATTTT.

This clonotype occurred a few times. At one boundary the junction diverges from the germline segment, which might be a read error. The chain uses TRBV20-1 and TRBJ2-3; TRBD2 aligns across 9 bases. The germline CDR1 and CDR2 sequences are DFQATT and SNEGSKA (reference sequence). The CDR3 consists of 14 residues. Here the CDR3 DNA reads TGCAGTGCCAGAGGCGGGGGGGCCGGGGGTACGCAGTATTTT. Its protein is CSARGGGAGGTQYF.

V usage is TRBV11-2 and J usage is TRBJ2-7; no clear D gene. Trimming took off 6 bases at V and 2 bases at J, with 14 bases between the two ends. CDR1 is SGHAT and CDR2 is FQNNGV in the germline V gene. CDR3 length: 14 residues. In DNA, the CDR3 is TGTGCCAGCAGGACAAGCATTTTCACCTACGAGCAGTACTTC. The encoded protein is CASRTSIFTYEQYF.

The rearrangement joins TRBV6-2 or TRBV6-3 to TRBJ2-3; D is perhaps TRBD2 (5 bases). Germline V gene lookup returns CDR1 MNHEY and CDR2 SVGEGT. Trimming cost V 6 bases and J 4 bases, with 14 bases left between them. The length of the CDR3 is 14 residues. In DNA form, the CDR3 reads TGTGCCAGCAGCTGGGGAAGGGAGCCAGATACGCAGTATTTT. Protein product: CASSWGREPDTQYF.

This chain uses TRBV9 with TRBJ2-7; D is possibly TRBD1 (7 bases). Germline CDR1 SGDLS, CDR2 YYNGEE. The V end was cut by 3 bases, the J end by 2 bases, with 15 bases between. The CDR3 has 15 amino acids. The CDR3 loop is CASSAGGTATYEQYF. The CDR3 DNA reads TGTGCCAGCAGCGCAGGCGGGACAGCGACCTACGAGCAGTACTTC.

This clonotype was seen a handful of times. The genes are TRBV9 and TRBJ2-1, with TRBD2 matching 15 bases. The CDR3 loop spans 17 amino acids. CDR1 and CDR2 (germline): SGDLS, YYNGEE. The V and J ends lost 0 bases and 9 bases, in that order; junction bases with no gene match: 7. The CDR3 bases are TGTGCCAGCAGCGTAGCTGGACTAGCGGGAGGGTTGAGTGAGCAGTTCTTC. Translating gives CASSVAGLAGGLSEQFF.

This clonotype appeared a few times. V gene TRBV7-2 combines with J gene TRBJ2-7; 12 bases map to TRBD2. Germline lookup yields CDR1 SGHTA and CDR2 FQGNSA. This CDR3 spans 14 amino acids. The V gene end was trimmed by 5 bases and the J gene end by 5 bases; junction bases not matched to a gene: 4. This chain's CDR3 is CASSRGLAGNEQYF. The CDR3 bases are TGTGCCAGCAGCCGGGGACTAGCGGGTAACGAGCAGTACTTC.

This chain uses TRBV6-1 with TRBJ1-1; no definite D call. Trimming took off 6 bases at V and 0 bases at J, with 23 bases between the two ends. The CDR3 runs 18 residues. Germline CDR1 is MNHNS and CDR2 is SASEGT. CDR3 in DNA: TGTGCCAGCAGAAAACAGAGGGCGGGTTCGACAATGAACACTGAAGCTTTCTTT. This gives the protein CASRKQRAGSTMNTEAFF.